This entry is about one TCR beta chain. As yet, its antigen is unknown. The data belong to a study of cytomegalovirus exposure and HLA in healthy donors. The CDR3 totals 19 residues. CDR1 and CDR2 from the germline V gene are SGHVS and FQNEAQ. With V trimmed by 0 bases and J by 2 bases, 10 bases remained unmatched. PCR employed 60 Vbeta and 13 Jbeta primers. The data were produced by immunoSEQ multiplex PCR, yet TCRdb's version contains in-frame clones alone and is incomplete. In the table there are approximately 90,000 clones, roughly 80% of which are singletons. Study-level findings and limits: Reported findings show TCR beta sequences accurately forecast HLA-A and HLA-B alleles in most subjects. TCR association rates varied by HLA locus in a later analysis, with DRB1 highest and HLA-C lowest.

The genes are TRBV7-8 and TRBJ2-3, with 11 bases identical to TRBD2. The material sequenced was PBMCs. This TCR was recovered from a man aged 35 to 55 in good health and CMV-seronegative. CDR3 amino acids: CASSLALAGALPFTDTQYF. In DNA form, the CDR3 reads TGTGCCAGCAGCTTAGCACTAGCGGGGGCCTTACCCTTCACAGATACGCAGTATTTT.